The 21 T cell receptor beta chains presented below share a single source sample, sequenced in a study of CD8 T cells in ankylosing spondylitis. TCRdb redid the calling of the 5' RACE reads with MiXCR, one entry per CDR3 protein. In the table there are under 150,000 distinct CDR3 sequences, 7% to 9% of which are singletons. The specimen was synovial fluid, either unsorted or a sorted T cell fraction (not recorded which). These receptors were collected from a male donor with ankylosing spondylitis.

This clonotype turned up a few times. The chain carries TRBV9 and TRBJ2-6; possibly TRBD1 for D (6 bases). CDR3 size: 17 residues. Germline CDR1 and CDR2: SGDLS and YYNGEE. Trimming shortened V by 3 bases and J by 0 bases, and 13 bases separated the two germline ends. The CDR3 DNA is TGTGCCAGCAGCGAGGGGGACCGCATCTCTGGGGCCAACGTCCTGACTTTC. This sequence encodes CASSEGDRISGANVLTF.

Written as DNA, the CDR3 is TGTGCCAGCAGCTCTAACTCGGGGCAGCCCCAGCATTTT. Its translation: CASSSNSGQPQHF. The rearrangement uses TRBV7-8 and TRBJ1-5; the D is unclear. The germline V and J ends were trimmed by 4 bases and 7 bases, with 11 bases remaining between them. Germline CDR1 and CDR2: SGHVS and FQNEAQ. This CDR3 contains 13 residues.

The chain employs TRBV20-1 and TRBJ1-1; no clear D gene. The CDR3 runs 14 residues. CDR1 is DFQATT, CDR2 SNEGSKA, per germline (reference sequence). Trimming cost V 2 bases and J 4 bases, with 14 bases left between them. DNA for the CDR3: TGCAGTGCTAGACTACCCGGCGGAACCACTGAAGCTTTCTTT. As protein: CSARLPGGTTEAFF.

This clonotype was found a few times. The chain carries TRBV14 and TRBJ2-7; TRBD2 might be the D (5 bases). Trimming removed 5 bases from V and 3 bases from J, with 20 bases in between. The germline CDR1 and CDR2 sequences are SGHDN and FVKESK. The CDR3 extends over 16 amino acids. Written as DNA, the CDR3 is TGTGCCAGCAGCTTAATCTTTGGGCCAGAGGGCTACGAGCAGTACTTC. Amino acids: CASSLIFGPEGYEQYF.

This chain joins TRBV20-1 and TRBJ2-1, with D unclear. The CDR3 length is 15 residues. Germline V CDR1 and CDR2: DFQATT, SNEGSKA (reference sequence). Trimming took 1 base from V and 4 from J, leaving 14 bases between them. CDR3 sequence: CSARGWRILYNEQFF. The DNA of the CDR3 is TGCAGTGCTAGAGGATGGCGCATCCTGTACAATGAGCAGTTCTTC.

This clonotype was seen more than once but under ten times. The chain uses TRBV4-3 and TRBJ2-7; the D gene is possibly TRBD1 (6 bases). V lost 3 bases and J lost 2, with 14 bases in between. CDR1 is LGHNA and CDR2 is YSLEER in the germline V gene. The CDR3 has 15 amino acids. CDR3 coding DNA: TGCGCCAGCAGCCACAAGTCCAGGGGTACCTACGAGCAGTACTTC. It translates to CASSHKSRGTYEQYF.

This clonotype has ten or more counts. The CDR3: CSAPPPRGGLDTQYF. In DNA form, the CDR3 reads TGCAGTGCTCCTCCGCCCCGGGGGGGCTTAGATACGCAGTATTTT. This chain connects TRBV20-1 to TRBJ2-3; 8 bases map to TRBD2. This CDR3 has 15 residues. The germline V gene has CDR1 DFQATT and CDR2 SNEGSKA (reference sequence). Trimming removed 5 bases from V and 5 bases from J; junction bases left unmatched: 12.

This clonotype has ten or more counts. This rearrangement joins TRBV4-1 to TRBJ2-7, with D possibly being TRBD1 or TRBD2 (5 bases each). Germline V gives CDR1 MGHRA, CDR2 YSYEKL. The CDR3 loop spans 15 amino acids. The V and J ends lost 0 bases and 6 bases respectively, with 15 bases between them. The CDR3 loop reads CASSQDPAGTAEQYF. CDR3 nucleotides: TGCGCCAGCAGCCAAGATCCGGCAGGGACGGCCGAGCAGTACTTC.

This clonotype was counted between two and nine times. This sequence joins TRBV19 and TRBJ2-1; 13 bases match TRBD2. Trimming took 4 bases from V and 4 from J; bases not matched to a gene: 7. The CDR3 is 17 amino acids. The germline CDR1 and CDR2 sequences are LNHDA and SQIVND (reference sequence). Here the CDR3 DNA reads TGTGCCAGTAGTACCTCCGGGACTAGCGGGACTTACAATGAGCAGTTCTTC. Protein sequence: CASSTSGTSGTYNEQFF.

The CDR3 loop is CAIGAGTGFSYNSPLHF. CDR3 nucleotide sequence: TGTGCCATCGGCGCTGGGACAGGGTTTTCCTATAATTCACCCCTCCACTTT. The chain recombines TRBV4-2 with TRBJ1-6; TRBD1 matches 9 bases. CDR3 length: 17 residues. With V trimmed by 10 bases and J by 1 base, 11 bases remained unmatched. Germline V CDR1 and CDR2: LGHNA, YNFKEQ.

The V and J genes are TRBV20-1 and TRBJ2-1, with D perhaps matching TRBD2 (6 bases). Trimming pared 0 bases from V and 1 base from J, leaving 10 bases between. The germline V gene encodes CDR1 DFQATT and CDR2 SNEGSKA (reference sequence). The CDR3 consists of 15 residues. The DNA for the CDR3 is TGCAGTGCTAGAGATGCGGAGGGGTCCTACAATGAGCAGTTCTTC. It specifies CSARDAEGSYNEQFF.

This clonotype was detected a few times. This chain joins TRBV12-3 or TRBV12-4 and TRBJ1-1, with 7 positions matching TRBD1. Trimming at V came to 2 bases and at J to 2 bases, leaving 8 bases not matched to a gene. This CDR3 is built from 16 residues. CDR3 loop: CASSLTAGTDNTEAFF. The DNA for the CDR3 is TGTGCCAGCAGTTTAACGGCCGGGACAGATAACACTGAAGCTTTCTTT.

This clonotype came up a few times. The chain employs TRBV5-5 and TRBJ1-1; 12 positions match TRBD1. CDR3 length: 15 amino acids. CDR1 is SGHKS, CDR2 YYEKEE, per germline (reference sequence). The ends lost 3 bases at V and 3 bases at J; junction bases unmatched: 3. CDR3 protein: CASSWGQGAYTEAFF. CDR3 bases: TGTGCCAGCAGCTGGGGACAGGGGGCTTACACTGAAGCTTTCTTT.

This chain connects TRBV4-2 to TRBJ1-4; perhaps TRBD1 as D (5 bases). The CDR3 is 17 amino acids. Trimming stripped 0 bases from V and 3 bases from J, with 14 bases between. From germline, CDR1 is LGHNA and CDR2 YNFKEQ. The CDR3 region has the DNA TGTGCCAGCAGCCAAGATGGTTTCCGGGGCGCTAATGAAAAACTGTTTTTT. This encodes CASSQDGFRGANEKLFF.

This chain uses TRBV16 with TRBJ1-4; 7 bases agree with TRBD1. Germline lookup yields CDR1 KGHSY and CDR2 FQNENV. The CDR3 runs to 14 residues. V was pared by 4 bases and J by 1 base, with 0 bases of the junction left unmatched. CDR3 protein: CASSRQGTNEKLFF. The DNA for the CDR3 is TGTGCCAGCAGCCGACAGGGAACTAATGAAAAACTGTTTTTT.

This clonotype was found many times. The CDR3 bases are TGCGCCAGCAGCTTGTTAAATGAGCAGTTCTTC. Translation: CASSLLNEQFF. The V call is TRBV5-1, the J call TRBJ2-1; D remains ambiguous. The length of the CDR3 is 11 residues. The germline gives CDR1 SGHRS, CDR2 YFSETQ. Trimming removed 1 base from V and 7 bases from J, with 3 bases in between.

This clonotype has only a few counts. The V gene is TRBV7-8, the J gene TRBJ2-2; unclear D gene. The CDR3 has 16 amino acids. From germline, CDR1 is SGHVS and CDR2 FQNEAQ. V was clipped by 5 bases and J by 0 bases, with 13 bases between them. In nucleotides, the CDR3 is TGTGCCAGCAGCGCCGGCGGCAGAGCGAACACCGGGGAGCTGTTTTTT. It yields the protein CASSAGGRANTGELFF.

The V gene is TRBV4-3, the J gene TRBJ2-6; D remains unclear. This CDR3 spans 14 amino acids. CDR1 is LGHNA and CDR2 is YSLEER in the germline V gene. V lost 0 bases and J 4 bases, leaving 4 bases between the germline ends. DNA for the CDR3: TGCGCCAGCAGCCAAGATTGGGGGGCCAACGTCCTGACTTTC. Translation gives CASSQDWGANVLTF.

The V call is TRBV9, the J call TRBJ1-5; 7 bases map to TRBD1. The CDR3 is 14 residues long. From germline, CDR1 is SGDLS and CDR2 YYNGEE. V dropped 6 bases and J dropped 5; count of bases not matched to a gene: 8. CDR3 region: CASTPGTEDQPQHF. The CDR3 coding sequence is TGTGCCAGCACCCCCGGGACAGAGGATCAGCCCCAGCATTTT.

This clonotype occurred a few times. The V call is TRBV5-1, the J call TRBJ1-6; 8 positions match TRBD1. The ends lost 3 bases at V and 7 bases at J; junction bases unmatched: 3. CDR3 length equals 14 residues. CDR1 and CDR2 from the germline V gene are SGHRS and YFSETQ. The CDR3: CASSSTGVNSPLHF. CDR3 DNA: TGCGCCAGCAGCTCGACAGGGGTGAATTCACCCCTCCACTTT.

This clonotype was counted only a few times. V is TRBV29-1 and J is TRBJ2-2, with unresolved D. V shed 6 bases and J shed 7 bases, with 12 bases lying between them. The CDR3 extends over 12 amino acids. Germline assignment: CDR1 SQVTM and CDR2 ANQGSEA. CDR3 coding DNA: TGCAGCGTGTGGGATGGGGACGGGGAGCTGTTTTTT. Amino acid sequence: CSVWDGDGELFF.